Listed here are 9 T cell receptor beta chains from one sample, sequenced in a study of spatial heterogeneity in lung cancer. MiXCR was run by TCRdb on the 5' RACE reads, yielding one entry per CDR3 protein. The sample consists of about 2,900 distinct CDR3 sequences, approximately 17% of them appearing once. Indicated time point: sample taken at primary tumor resection. The source material was normal lung tissue next to the tumor, sampled at surgery. Receptors were obtained from a female donor with early-stage non-small cell lung cancer.

This clonotype is medium-sized. The chain recombines TRBV28 with TRBJ1-2; D remains ambiguous. The CDR3 runs 14 residues. The V and J ends lost 6 bases and 3 bases respectively, with 14 bases between them. Per the germline V gene, CDR1 is MDHEN and CDR2 is SYDVKM. CDR3: CASSLTQVDYGYTF. The CDR3 nucleotides read TGTGCCAGCAGCTTAACCCAGGTAGACTATGGCTACACCTTC.

Sample share makes this clonotype medium-sized (0.01 to 0.1%). This sequence joins TRBV2 and TRBJ2-2; possibly TRBD2 for D (6 bases). This CDR3 region has 12 residues. Germline V gene sequence: CDR1 SNHLY, CDR2 FYNNEI. V gave up 8 bases and J gave up 6 bases, with 10 bases separating them. Here the CDR3 reads CASWRGAGELFF. The CDR3 coding sequence is TGTGCCAGCTGGCGGGGAGCCGGGGAGCTGTTTTTT.

This clonotype was seen many times. This chain links TRBV7-2 with TRBJ2-5; TRBD1 aligns across 8 bases. Germline-derived CDR1 and CDR2 are SGHTA and FQGNSA. The CDR3 length is 15 residues. V gave up 4 bases and J gave up 4 bases; unmatched junction bases: 8. The CDR3 DNA follows: TGTGCCAGCAGCTCCTGGGACAGGATAGGAGAGACCCAGTACTTC. Its protein is CASSSWDRIGETQYF.

The rearrangement links TRBV10-3 to TRBJ2-2, with D hard to call. CDR1 ENHRY and CDR2 SYGVKD come from the germline V gene. V lost 4 bases, J lost 3 bases, and 12 bases lay in between. The CDR3 is 15 amino acids. DNA for the CDR3: TGTGCCATCAGTGTGCCAGGACCGGACACCGGGGAGCTGTTTTTT. It is translated as CAISVPGPDTGELFF.

Relative to its sample, this clonotype is medium-sized. The chain uses TRBV6-5 and TRBJ2-5, with D unresolved. V lost 7 bases, J lost 4 bases, and 10 bases lay in between. Germline CDR1 MNHEY, CDR2 SVGAGI. The CDR3 runs to 12 residues. CDR3 in DNA: TGTGCCAGCAACGCCAGAGGAGAGACCCAGTACTTC. Translating it yields CASNARGETQYF.

By share of the sample, this clonotype is medium-sized. V gene TRBV7-9 combines with J gene TRBJ1-1, with 8 bases aligning to TRBD1. With 6 bases clipped from V and 1 base from J, the junction kept 7 bases outside the gene matches. Germline values: CDR1 SEHNR, CDR2 FQNEAQ (reference sequence). There are 15 residues in the CDR3. For the CDR3, the DNA is TGTGCCAGCAGACCGACAGGGGCCCCGAACACTGAAGCTTTCTTT. Translating gives CASRPTGAPNTEAFF.

On this clonotype itself: A much larger clone lies a single base off, so this may be a read error. This CDR3 reads CANSYQRTGSRMNTEAFF. CDR3 sequence (DNA): TGTGCCAACAGTTACCAGCGGACAGGTTCCAGAATGAACACTGAAGCTTTCTTT. The chain links TRBV6-5 to TRBJ1-1; the match to TRBD1 covers 7 bases. The CDR3 contains 18 residues. Germline V gene lookup returns CDR1 MNHEY and CDR2 SVGAGI.

The V gene is TRBV20-1, the J gene TRBJ2-3; D is ambiguous. V lost 6 bases, J lost 2 bases, and 15 bases lay in between. Germline lookup yields CDR1 DFQATT and CDR2 SNEGSKA (reference sequence). The CDR3 runs to 14 residues. The CDR3 region has the DNA TGCAGTGCCCCCTTGGACCTCCTCACAGATACGCAGTATTTT. Amino acids: CSAPLDLLTDTQYF.

This clonotype occurred a few times. The V call is TRBV7-6, the J call TRBJ2-7, with D possibly matching TRBD2 (7 bases). The CDR3 sequence is 13 residues long. Germline V CDR1 and CDR2: SGHVS, FNYEAQ. The germline V and J ends were trimmed by 2 bases and 4 bases, with 9 bases remaining between them. CDR3 coding DNA: TGTGCCAGCAGCTTAAAGGGGGGGTACGAGCAGTACTTC. Its protein product is CASSLKGGYEQYF. The complete variable domain, with remaining parts taken from reference TRBV7-6 and TRBJ2-7, reads GAGVSQSPRYKVTKRGQDVALRCDPISGHVSLYWYRQALGQGPEFLTYFNYEAQQDKSGLPNDRFSAERPEGSISTLTIQRTEQRDSAMYRCASSLKGGYEQYFGPGTRLTVT.